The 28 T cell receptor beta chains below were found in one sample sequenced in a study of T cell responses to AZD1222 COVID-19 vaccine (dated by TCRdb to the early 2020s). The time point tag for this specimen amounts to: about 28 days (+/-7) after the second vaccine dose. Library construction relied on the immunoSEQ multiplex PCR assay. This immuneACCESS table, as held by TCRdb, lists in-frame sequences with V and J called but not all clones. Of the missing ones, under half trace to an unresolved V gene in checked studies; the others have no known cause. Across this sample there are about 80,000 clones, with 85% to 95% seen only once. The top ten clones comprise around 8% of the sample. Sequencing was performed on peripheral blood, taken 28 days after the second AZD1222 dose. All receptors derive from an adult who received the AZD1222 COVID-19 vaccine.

CDR3 bases: TGTGCCAGCAGTAGCGGCGGGCTAGCGAATGAGCAGTTCTTC. Protein: CASSSGGLANEQFF. The chain has TRBV11-3 and TRBJ2-1; D perhaps matches TRBD2 (6 bases). V was trimmed by 6 bases and J by 7 bases, leaving 16 bases between them. Germline V gene data show CDR1 as SGHNT and CDR2 as YENEEA. CDR3 length equals 14 residues.

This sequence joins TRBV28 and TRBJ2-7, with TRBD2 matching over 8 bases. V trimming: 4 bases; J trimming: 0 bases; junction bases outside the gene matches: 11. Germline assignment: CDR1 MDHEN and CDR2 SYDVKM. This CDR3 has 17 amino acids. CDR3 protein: CASSSGHGRARSYEQYF. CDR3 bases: TGTGCCAGCAGTTCGGGCCACGGGAGGGCCCGCTCCTACGAGCAGTACTTC.

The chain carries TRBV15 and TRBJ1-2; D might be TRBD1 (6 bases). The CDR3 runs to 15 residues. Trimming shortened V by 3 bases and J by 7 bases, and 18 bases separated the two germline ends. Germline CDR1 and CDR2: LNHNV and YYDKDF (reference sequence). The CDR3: CATSSPVGRGGGYTF. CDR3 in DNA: TGTGCCACCAGCAGTCCAGTTGGCAGGGGCGGTGGCTACACCTTC.

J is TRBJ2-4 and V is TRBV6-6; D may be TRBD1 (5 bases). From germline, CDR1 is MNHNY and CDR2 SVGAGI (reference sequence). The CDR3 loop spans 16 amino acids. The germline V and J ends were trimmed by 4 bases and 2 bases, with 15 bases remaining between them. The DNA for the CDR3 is TGTGCCAGCAGTTCTCCCAGGGAAGGGTCCAAAAACATTCAGTACTTC. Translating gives CASSSPREGSKNIQYF.

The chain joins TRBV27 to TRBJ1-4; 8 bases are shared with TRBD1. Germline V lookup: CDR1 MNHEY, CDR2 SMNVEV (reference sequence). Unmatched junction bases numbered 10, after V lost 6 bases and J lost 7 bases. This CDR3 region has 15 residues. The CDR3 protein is CASSLQGAGGEKLFF. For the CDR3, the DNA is TGTGCCAGCAGCCTTCAGGGGGCCGGGGGTGAAAAACTGTTTTTT.

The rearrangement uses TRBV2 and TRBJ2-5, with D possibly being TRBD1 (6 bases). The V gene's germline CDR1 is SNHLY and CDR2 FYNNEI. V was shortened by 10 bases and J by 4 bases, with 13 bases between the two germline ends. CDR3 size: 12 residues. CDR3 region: CATRQVGETQYF. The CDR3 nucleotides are TGTGCCACCCGACAGGTAGGAGAGACCCAGTACTTC.

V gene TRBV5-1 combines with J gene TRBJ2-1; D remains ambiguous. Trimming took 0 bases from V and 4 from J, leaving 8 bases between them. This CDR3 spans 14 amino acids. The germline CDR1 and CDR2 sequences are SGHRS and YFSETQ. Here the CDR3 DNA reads TGCGCCAGCAGCTTGGACGGTCTATACAATGAGCAGTTCTTC. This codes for CASSLDGLYNEQFF.

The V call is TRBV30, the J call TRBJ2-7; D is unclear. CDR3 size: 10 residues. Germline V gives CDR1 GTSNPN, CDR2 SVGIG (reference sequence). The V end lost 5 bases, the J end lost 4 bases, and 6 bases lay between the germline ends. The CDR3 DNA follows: TGTGCCTGGGGAGTTTACGAGCAGTACTTC. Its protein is CAWGVYEQYF.

This CDR3 is CASSPLQGLAGPGELFF. The CDR3 nucleotides read TGTGCCAGCAGTCCACTTCAGGGACTAGCGGGACCCGGGGAGCTGTTTTTT. This rearrangement joins TRBV27 to TRBJ2-2, with TRBD2 identical over 13 bases. CDR3 length: 17 residues. The V gene end was trimmed by 5 bases and the J gene end by 6 bases; junction bases not matched to a gene: 9. The germline V gene encodes CDR1 MNHEY and CDR2 SMNVEV (reference sequence).

CDR3 region: CASSEMTGDEQPQHF. The CDR3 coding sequence is TGTGCCAGCAGTGAAATGACAGGGGATGAGCAGCCCCAGCATTTT. The genes are TRBV2 and TRBJ1-5; TRBD1 agrees at 8 bases. Germline-derived CDR1 and CDR2 are SNHLY and FYNNEI. CDR3 length: 15 amino acids. J lost 7 bases, V lost 2 bases, and 7 bases had no gene match.

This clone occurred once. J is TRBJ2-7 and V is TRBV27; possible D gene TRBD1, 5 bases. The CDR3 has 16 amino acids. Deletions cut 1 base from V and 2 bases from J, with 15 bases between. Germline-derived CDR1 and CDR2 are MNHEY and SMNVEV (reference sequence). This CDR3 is CASSLWSGSSTYEQYF. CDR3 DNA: TGTGCCAGCAGTTTATGGTCAGGGTCTTCCACCTACGAGCAGTACTTC.

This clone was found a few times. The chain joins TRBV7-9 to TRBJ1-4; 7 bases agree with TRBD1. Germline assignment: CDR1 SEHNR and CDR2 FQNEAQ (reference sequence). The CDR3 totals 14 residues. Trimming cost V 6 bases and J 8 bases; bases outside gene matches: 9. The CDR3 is CASSLGQQSEKLFF. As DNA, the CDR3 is TGTGCCAGCAGTCTGGGACAGCAGTCGGAAAAACTGTTTTTT.

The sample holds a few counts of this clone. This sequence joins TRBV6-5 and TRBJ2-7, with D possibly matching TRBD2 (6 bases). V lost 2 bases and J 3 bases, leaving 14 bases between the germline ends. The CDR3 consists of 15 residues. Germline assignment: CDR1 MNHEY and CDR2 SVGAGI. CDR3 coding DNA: TGTGCCAGCAGTTACCCGCGGGGACTTTACTACGAGCAGTACTTC. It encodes CASSYPRGLYYEQYF.

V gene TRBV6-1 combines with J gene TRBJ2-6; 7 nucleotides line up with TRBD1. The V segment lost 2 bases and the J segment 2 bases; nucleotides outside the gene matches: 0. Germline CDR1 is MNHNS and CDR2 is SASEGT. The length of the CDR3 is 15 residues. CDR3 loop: CASSEQGAGANVLTF. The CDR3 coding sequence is TGTGCCAGCAGTGAACAGGGGGCTGGGGCCAACGTCCTGACTTTC.

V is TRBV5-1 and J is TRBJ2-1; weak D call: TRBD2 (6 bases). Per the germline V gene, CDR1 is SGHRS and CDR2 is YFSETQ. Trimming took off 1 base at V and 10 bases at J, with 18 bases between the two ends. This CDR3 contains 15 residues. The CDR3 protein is CASSLPSGGISEQFF. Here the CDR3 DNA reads TGCGCCAGCAGCTTGCCCAGCGGAGGGATTTCGGAGCAGTTCTTC.

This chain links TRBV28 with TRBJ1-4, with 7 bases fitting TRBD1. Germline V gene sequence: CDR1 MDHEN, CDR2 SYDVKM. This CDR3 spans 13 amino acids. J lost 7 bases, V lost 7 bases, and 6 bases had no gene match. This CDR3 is CASMPGGREKLFF. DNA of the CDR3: TGTGCCAGCATGCCAGGGGGGCGTGAAAAACTGTTTTTT.

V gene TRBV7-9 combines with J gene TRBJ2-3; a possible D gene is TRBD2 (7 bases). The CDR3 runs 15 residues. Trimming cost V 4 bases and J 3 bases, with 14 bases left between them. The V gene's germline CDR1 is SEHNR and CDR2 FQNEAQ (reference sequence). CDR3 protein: CASSSGGGLTDTQYF. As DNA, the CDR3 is TGTGCCAGCAGCTCTGGCGGGGGCTTAACAGATACGCAGTATTTT.

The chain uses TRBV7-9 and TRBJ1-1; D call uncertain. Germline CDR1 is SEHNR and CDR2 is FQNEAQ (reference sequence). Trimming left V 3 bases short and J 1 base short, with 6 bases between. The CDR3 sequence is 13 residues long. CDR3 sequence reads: CASSFSTNTEAFF. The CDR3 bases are TGTGCCAGCAGCTTCTCCACGAACACTGAAGCTTTCTTT. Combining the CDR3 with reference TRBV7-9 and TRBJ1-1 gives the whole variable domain DTGVSQNPRHKITKRGQNVTFRCDPISEHNRLYWYRQTLGQGPEFLTYFQNEAQLEKSRLLSDRFSAERPKGSFSTLEIQRTEQGDSAMYLCASSFSTNTEAFFGQGTRLTVV.

CDR3 nucleotides: TGTGCCAGCAGCGAAATAGTCTCAAAGGATACGCAGTATTTT. Protein sequence: CASSEIVSKDTQYF. The V and J genes are TRBV7-3 and TRBJ2-3, with no clear D. The V and J ends lost 5 bases and 6 bases respectively, with 15 bases between them. The CDR3 runs to 14 residues. The germline V gene encodes CDR1 SGHTA and CDR2 FQGTGA. Using reference TRBV7-3 and TRBJ2-3 for the parts outside the CDR3, the full variable domain is GAGVSQTPSNKVTEKGKYVELRCDPISGHTALYWYRQSLGQGPEFLIYFQGTGAADDSGLPNDRFFAVRPEGSVSTLKIQRTERGDSAVYLCASSEIVSKDTQYFGPGTRLTVL.

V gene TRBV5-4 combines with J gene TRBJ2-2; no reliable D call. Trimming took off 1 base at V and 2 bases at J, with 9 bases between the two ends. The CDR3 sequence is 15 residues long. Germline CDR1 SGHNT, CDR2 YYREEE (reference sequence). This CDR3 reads CASSLKDANTGELFF. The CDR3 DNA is TGTGCCAGCAGCTTGAAAGACGCTAACACCGGGGAGCTGTTTTTT.

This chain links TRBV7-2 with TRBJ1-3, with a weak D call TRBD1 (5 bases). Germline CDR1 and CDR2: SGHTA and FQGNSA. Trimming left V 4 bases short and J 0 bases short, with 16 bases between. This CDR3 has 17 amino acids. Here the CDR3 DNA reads TGTGCCAGCAGCTCCCCGGGACTTGGGACCTCTGGAAACACCATATATTTT. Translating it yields CASSSPGLGTSGNTIYF. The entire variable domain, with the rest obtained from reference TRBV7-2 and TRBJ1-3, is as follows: GAGVSQSPSNKVTEKGKDVELRCDPISGHTALYWYRQSLGQGLEFLIYFQGNSAPDKSGLPSDRFSAERTGGSVSTLTIQRTQQEDSAVYLCASSSPGLGTSGNTIYFGEGSWLTVV.

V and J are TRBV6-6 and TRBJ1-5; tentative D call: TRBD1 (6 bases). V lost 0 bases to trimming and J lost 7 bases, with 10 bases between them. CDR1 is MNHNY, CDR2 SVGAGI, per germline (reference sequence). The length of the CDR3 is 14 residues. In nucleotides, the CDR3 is TGTGCCAGCAGTTACTCGTCAGGGGAGCAGCCCCAGCATTTT. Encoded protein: CASSYSSGEQPQHF.

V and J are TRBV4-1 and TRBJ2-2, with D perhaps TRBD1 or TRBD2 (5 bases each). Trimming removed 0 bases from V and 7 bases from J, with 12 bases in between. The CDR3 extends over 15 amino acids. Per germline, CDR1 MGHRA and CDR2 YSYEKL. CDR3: CASSQDPGRRGELFF. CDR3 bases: TGCGCCAGCAGCCAAGATCCGGGGCGGCGCGGGGAGCTGTTTTTT.

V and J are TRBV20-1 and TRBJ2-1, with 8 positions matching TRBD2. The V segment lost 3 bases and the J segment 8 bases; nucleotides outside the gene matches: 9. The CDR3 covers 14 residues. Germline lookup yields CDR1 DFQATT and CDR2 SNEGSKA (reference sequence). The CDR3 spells CSASTSGRRDEQFF. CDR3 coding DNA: TGCAGTGCTAGTACTAGCGGAAGGAGGGATGAGCAGTTCTTC.

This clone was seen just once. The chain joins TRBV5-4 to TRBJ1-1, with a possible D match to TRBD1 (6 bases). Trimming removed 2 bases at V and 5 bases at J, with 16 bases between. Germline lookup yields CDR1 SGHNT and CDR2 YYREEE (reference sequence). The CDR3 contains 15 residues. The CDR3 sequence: CASSFVKGDRTEAFF. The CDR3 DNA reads TGTGCCAGCAGCTTTGTCAAGGGGGATAGGACTGAAGCTTTCTTT.

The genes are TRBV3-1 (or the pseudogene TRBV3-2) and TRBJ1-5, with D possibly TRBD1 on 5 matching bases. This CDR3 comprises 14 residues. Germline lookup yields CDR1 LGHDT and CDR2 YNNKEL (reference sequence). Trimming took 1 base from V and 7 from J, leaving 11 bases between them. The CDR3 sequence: CASSQAGKGQPQHF. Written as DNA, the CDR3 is TGTGCCAGCAGCCAAGCTGGCAAGGGGCAGCCCCAGCATTTT.

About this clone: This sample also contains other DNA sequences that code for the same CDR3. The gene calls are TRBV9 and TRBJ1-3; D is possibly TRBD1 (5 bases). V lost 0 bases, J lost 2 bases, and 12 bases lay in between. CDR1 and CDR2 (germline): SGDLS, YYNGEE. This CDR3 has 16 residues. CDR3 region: CASSVATGEAGNTIYF. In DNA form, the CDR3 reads TGTGCCAGCAGCGTAGCTACGGGGGAGGCTGGAAACACCATATATTTT.

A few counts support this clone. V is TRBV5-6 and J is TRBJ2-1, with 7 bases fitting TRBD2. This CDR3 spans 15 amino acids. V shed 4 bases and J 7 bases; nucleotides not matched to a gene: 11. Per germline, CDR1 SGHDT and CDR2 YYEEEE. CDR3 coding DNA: TGTGCCAGCAGCGGGGCGGGAGCCTTGAGAAATGAGCAGTTCTTC. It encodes CASSGAGALRNEQFF.